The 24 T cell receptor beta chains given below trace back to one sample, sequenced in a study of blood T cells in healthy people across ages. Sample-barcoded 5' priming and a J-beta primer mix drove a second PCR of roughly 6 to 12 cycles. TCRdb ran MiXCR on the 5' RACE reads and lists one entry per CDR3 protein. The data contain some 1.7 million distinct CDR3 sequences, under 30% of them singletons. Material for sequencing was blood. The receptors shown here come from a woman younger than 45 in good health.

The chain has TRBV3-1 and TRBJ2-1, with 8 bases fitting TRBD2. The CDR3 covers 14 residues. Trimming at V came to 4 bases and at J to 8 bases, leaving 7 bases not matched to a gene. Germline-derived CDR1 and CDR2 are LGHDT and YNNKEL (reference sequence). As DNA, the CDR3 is TGTGCCAGCAGCCCCCCCGGGAGGGGAGATGAGCAGTTCTTC. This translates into CASSPPGRGDEQFF.

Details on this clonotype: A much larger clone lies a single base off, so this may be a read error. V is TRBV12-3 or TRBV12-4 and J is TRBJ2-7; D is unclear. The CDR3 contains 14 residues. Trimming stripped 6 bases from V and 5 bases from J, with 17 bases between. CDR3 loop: CASRGARKGHEQYF. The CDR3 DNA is TGTGCCAGCAGGGGCGCCAGGAAGGGCCACGAGCAGTACTTC.

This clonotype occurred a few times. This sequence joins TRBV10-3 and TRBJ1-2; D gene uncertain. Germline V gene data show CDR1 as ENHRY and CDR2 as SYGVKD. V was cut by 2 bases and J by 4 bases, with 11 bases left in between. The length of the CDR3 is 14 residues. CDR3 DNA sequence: TGTGCCATCAGTGAGCCCATAGAGGCCTATGGCTACACCTTC. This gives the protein CAISEPIEAYGYTF.

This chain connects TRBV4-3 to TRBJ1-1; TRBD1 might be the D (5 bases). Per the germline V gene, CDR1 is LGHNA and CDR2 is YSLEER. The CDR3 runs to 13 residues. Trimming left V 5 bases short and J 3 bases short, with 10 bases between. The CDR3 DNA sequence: TGCGCCAGCAGCTACGCCAGGGACACTGAAGCTTTCTTT. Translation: CASSYARDTEAFF.

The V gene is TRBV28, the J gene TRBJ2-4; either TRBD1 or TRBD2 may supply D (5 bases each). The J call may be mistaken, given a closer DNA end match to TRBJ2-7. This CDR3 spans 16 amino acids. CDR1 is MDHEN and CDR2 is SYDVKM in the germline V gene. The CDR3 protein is CASSLGTGTPTDEQYF. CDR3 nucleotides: TGTGCCAGCAGTCTGGGAACCGGGACCCCGACTGACGAGCAGTACTTC.

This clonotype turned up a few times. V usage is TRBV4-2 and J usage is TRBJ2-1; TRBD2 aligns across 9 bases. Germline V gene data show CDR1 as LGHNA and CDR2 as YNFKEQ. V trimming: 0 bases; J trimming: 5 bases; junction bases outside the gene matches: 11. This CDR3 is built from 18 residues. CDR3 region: CASSQDLGGGALNNEQFF. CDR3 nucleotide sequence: TGTGCCAGCAGCCAAGATCTCGGCGGGGGGGCCTTGAACAATGAGCAGTTCTTC.

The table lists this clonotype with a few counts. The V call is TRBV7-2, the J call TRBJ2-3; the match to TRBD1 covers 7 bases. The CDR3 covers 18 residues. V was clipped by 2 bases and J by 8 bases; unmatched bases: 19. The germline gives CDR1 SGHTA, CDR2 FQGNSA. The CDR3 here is CASSLRPDREPPWGTQYF. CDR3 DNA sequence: TGTGCCAGCAGCTTACGGCCCGACAGGGAGCCACCTTGGGGTACGCAGTATTTT.

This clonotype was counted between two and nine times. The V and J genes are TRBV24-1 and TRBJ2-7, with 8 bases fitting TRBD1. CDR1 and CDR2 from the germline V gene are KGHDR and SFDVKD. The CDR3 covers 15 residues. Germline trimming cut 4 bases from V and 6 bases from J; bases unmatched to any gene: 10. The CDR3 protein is CATSDRGQGDGEQYF. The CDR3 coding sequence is TGTGCCACCAGTGACCGCGGACAGGGCGACGGCGAGCAGTACTTC.

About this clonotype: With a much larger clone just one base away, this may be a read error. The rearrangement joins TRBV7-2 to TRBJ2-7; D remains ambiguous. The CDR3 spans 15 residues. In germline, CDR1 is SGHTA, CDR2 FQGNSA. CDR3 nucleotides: TGTGTCAGCAGCTTAGGAACCGGGCCCTACTACGAGCAGTACTTC. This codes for CVSSLGTGPYYEQYF.

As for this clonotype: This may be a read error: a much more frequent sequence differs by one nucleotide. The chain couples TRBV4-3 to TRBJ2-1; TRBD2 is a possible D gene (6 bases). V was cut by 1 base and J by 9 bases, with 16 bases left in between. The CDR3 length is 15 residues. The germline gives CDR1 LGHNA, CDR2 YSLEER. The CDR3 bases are TGCGCCAGCAGCCAAGGGACTAACGCTTGGGGTGAGCAGTTCTTC. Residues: CASSQGTNAWGEQFF.

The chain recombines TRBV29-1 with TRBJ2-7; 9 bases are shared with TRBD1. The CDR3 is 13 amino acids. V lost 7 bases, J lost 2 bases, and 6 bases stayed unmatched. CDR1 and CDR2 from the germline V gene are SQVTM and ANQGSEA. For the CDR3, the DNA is TGCAGCGGCTGGACAGGGGATACCTACGAGCAGTACTTC. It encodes CSGWTGDTYEQYF.

The CDR3 DNA follows: TGCAGCGTTGAAGAAAGCGGGGGGGCCACAGATACGCAGTATTTT. As protein: CSVEESGGATDTQYF. The chain carries TRBV29-1 and TRBJ2-3, with 10 bases lining up with TRBD2. Germline V gives CDR1 SQVTM, CDR2 ANQGSEA. CDR3 length: 15 amino acids. With V trimmed by 0 bases and J by 2 bases, 2 bases remained unmatched.

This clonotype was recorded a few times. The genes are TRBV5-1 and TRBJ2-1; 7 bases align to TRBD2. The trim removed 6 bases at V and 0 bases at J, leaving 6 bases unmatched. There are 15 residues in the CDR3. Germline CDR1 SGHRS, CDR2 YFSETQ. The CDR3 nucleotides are TGCGCCAGCACCCCTAGCGGAAGCTCCTACAATGAGCAGTTCTTC. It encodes CASTPSGSSYNEQFF.

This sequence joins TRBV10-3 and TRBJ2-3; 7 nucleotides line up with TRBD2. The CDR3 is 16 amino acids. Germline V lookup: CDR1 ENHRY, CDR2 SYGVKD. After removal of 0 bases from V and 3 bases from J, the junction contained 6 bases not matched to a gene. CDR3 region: CAISESGGGGTDTQYF. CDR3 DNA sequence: TGTGCCATCAGTGAGTCGGGCGGGGGAGGAACAGATACGCAGTATTTT.

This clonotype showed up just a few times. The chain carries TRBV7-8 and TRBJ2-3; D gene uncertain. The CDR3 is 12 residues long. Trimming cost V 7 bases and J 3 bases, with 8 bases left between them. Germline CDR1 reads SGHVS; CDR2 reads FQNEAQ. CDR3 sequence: CASNQPTDTQYF. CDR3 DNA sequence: TGTGCCAGCAACCAACCTACAGATACGCAGTATTTT.

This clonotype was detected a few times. The CDR3 DNA is TGTGCCAGCAGCCCGGACAGGGGTCGCGCGGACGAGCAGTACTTC. Residues: CASSPDRGRADEQYF. The chain has TRBV3-1 and TRBJ2-7; 9 nucleotides line up with TRBD1. This CDR3 region has 15 residues. V dropped 4 bases and J dropped 5; count of bases not matched to a gene: 9. Germline CDR1 reads LGHDT; CDR2 reads YNNKEL (reference sequence).

The CDR3 nucleotides are TGTGCCAGCAGTCGCCAGGGGGGGAGCACGCTGGGCTACACCTTC. This codes for CASSRQGGSTLGYTF. This chain connects TRBV2 to TRBJ1-2; 7 positions match TRBD1. V lost 5 bases and J lost 8; bases outside the gene matches: 14. Germline values: CDR1 SNHLY, CDR2 FYNNEI. The CDR3 covers 15 residues. The full variable domain, in which reference TRBV2 and TRBJ1-2 provide the parts outside the CDR3, is EPEVTQTPSHQVTQMGQEVILRCVPISNHLYFYWYRQILGQKVEFLVSFYNNEISEKSEIFDDQFSVERPDGSNFTLKIRSTKLEDSAMYFCASSRQGGSTLGYTFGSGTRLTVV.

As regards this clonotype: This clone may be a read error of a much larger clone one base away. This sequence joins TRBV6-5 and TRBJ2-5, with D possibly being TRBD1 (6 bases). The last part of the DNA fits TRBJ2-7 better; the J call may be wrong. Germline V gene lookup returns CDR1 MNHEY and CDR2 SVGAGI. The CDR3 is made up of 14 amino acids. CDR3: CVSSSPRTAYEQYF. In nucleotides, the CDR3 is TGTGTCAGCAGTTCTCCGAGGACAGCCTACGAGCAGTACTTC.

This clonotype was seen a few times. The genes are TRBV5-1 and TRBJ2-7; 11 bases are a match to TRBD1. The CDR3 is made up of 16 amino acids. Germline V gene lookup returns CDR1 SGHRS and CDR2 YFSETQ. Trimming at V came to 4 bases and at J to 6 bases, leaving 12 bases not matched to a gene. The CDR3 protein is CASSRSLGQGVAEQYF. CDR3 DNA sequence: TGCGCCAGCAGCAGATCCCTGGGACAGGGGGTGGCCGAGCAGTACTTC.

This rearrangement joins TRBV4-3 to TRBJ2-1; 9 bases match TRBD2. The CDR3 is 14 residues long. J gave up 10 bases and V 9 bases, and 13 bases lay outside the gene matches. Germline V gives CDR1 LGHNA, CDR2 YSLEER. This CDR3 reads CASSSGVAGVEQFF. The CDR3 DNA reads TGCGCCAGTAGCTCGGGTGTAGCGGGAGTCGAGCAGTTCTTC.

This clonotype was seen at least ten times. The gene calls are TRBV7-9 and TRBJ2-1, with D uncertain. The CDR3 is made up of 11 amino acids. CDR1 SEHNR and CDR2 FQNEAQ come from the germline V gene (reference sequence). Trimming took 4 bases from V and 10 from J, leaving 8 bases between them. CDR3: CASSYPGEQFF. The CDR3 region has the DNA TGTGCCAGCAGCTATCCAGGCGAGCAGTTCTTC.

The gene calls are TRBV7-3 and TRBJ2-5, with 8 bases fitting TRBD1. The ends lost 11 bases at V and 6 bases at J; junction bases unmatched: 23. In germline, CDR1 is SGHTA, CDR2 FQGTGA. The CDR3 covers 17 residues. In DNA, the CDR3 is TGTGCCGACAGCCCCGGGACAGGACGGGCTAGAGGACAGACCCAGTACTTC. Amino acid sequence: CADSPGTGRARGQTQYF.

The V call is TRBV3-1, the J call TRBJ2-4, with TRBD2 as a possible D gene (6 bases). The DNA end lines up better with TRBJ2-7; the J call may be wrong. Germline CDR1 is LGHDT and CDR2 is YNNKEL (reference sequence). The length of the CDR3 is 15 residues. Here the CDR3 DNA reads TGTGCCAGCAGTCCCTTGCCGGGGGTATCCTACGAGCAGTACTTC. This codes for CASSPLPGVSYEQYF.

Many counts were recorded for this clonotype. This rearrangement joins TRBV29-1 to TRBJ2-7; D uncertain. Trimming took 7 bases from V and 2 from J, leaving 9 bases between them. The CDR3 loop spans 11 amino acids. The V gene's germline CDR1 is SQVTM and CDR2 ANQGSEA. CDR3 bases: TGCAGCGCCAAGTCCGCCTACGAGCAGTACTTC. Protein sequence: CSAKSAYEQYF.